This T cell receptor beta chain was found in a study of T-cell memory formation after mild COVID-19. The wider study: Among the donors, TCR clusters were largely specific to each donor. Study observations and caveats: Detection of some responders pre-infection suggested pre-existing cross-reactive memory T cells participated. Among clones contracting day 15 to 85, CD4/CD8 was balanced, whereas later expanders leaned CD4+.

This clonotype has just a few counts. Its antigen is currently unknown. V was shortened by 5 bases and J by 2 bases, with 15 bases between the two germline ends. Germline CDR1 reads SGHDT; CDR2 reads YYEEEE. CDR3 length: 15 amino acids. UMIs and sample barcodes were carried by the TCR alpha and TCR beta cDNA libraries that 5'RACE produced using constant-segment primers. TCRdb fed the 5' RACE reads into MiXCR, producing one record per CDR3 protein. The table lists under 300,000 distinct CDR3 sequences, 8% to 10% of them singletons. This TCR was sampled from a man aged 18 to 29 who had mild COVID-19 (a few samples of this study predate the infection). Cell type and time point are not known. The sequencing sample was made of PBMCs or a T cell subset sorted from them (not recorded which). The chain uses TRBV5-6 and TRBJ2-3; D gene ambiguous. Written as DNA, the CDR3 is TGTGCCAGCAGAAAGACCCGAACCCCCACAGATACGCAGTATTTT. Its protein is CASRKTRTPTDTQYF.